A single T cell receptor (beta chain) is shown here with its context. Its antigen is unidentified. Germline V gene lookup returns CDR1 MDHEN and CDR2 SYDVKM. CDR3 length: 16 amino acids. The ends were cut back, 5 bases at V and 6 bases at J, with 23 bases in the middle. This sample is drawn from a study of cytomegalovirus exposure and HLA in healthy donors. Whole-study findings and limits: In all likelihood, a cluster of highly shared sequence variants was a sequencing artifact. A later analysis linked a missense DCLRE1C variant to TCR beta V- and J-gene trimming.

Primers for the PCR totalled 60 Vbeta and 13 Jbeta. Data came from immunoSEQ multiplex PCR; TCRdb stores just in-frame clones and leaves some out. The sample contains roughly 130,000 clones, 80% to 90% of which appear only once. The sequencing sample was made of PBMCs. V usage is TRBV28 and J usage is TRBJ2-7; the D gene is possibly TRBD2 (7 bases). The TCR sequence derives from a woman aged 18-30 years in good health and CMV-seropositive. CDR3 nucleotides: TGTGCCAGCAGTATATACCCCGGGGGGCCGACTCGCGAGCAGTACTTC. Its translation: CASSIYPGGPTREQYF.